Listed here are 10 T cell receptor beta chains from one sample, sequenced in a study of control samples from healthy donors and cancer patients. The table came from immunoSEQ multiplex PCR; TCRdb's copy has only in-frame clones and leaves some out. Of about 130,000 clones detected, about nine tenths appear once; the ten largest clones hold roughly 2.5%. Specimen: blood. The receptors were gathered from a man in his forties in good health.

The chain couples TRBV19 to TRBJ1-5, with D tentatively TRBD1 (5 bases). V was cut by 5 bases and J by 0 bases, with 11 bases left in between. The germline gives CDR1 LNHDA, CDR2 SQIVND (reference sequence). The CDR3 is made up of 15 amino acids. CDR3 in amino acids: CASSQDGTSNQPQHF. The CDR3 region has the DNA TGTGCCAGTAGTCAGGACGGGACTAGCAATCAGCCCCAGCATTTT.

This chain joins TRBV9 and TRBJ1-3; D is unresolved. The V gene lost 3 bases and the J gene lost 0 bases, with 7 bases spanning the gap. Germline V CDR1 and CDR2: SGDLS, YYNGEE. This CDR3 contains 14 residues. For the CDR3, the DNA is TGTGCCAGCAGCGATTTAAGCTCTGGAAACACCATATATTTT. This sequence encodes CASSDLSSGNTIYF.

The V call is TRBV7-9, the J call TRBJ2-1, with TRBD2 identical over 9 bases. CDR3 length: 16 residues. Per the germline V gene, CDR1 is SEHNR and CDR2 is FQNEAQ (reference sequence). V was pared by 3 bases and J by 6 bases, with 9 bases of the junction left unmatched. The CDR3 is CASSFAGGPLSNEQFF. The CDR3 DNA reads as TGTGCCAGCAGCTTCGCGGGAGGGCCGCTGAGCAATGAGCAGTTCTTC. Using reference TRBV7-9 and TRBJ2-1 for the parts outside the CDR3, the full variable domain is DTGVSQNPRHKITKRGQNVTFRCDPISEHNRLYWYRQTLGQGPEFLTYFQNEAQLEKSRLLSDRFSAERPKGSFSTLEIQRTEQGDSAMYLCASSFAGGPLSNEQFFGPGTRLTVL.

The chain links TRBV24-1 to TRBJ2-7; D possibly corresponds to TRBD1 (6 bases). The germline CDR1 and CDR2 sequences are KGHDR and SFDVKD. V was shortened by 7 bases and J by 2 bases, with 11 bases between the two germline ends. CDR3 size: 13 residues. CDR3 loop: CATRGRQAYEQYF. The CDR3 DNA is TGTGCCACCAGGGGACGACAGGCCTACGAGCAGTACTTC.

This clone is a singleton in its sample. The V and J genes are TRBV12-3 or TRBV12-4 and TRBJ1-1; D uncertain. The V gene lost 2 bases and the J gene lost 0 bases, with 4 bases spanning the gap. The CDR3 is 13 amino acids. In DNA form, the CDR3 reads TGTGCCAGCAGTTTACAGTTGAACACTGAAGCTTTCTTT. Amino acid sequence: CASSLQLNTEAFF.

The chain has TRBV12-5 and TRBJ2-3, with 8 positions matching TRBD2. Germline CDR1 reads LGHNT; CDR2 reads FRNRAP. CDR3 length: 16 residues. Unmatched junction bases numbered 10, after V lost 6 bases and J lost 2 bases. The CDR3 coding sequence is TGTGCTAGTGGATCTAAACTAGCGGTTATCACAGATACGCAGTATTTT. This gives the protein CASGSKLAVITDTQYF.

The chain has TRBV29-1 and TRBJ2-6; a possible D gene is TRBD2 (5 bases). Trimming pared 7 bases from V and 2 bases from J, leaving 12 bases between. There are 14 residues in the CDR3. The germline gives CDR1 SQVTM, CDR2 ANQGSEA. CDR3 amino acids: CSARDAAGANVLTF. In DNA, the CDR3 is TGCAGCGCCCGGGATGCGGCTGGGGCCAACGTCCTGACTTTC.

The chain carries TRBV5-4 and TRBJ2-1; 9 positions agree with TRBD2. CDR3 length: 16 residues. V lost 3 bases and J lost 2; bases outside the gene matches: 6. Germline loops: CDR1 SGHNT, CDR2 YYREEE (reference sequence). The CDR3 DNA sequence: TGTGCCAGCAGCTCTTCGCGGGGGGGTACCTACAATGAGCAGTTCTTC. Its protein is CASSSSRGGTYNEQFF. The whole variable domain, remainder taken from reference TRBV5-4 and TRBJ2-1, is ETGVTQSPTHLIKTRGQQVTLRCSSQSGHNTVSWYQQALGQGPQFIFQYYREEENGRGNFPPRFSGLQFPNYSSELNVNALELDDSALYLCASSSSRGGTYNEQFFGPGTRLTVL.

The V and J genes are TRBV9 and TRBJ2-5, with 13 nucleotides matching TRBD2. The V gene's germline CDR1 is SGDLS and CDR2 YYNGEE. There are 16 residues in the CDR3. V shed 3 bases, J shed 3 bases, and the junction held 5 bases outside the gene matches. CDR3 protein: CASSGGLAGFEETQYF. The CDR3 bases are TGTGCCAGCAGCGGGGGACTAGCGGGGTTTGAAGAGACCCAGTACTTC.

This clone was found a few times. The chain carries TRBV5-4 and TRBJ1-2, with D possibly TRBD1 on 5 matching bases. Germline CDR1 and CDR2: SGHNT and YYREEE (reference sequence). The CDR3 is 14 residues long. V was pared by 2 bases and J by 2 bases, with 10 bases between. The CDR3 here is CASSFPGPNYGYTF. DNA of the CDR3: TGTGCCAGCAGCTTCCCGGGGCCCAACTATGGCTACACCTTC.